These 26 T cell receptor beta chains share one sample of origin, sequenced in a study of cytomegalovirus exposure and HLA in healthy donors. Primers: 60 Vbeta forward and 13 Jbeta reverse. Data came from immunoSEQ multiplex PCR; TCRdb stores just in-frame clones and leaves some out. Here the sample spans some 65,000 clones, approximately 80% being singletons. The sequenced sample was PBMCs. The receptors were gathered from a girl between 10 and 17 years old in good health and CMV-seropositive.

The rearrangement uses TRBV5-4 and TRBJ2-1, with TRBD2 identical over 10 bases. After removal of 4 bases from V and 4 bases from J, the junction contained 8 bases not matched to a gene. The CDR3 totals 16 residues. The germline V gene has CDR1 SGHNT and CDR2 YYREEE (reference sequence). The CDR3 here is CASSRGGLAKYNEQFF. In nucleotides, the CDR3 is TGTGCCAGCAGCCGGGGGGGACTAGCGAAATACAATGAGCAGTTCTTC.

The rearrangement uses TRBV29-1 and TRBJ2-1; the match to TRBD2 covers 8 bases. The CDR3 runs 13 residues. Germline V CDR1 and CDR2: SQVTM, ANQGSEA. The CDR3 sequence is CTWSGSIGNEQFF. Written as DNA, the CDR3 is TGCACCTGGAGCGGGAGTATAGGGAATGAGCAGTTCTTC.

This rearrangement joins TRBV12-5 to TRBJ2-5, with D unresolved. The CDR3 totals 14 residues. Trimming removed 7 bases from V and 2 bases from J, with 14 bases in between. Germline CDR1 LGHNT, CDR2 FRNRAP. The CDR3 sequence is CASAAAHSQETQYF. The CDR3, as DNA: TGTGCTAGTGCCGCCGCCCACTCTCAAGAGACCCAGTACTTC.

CDR3 DNA: TGTGCCAGCAAGTGGACAGAGAGCTACGAGCAGTACTTC. Translating it yields CASKWTESYEQYF. The chain employs TRBV2 and TRBJ2-7; D is possibly TRBD1 (6 bases). Trimming took off 7 bases at V and 3 bases at J, with 13 bases between the two ends. The germline V gene has CDR1 SNHLY and CDR2 FYNNEI. CDR3 length: 13 amino acids. The whole variable domain, filled in from reference TRBV2 and TRBJ2-7, reads EPEVTQTPSHQVTQMGQEVILRCVPISNHLYFYWYRQILGQKVEFLVSFYNNEISEKSEIFDDQFSVERPDGSNFTLKIRSTKLEDSAMYFCASKWTESYEQYFGPGTRLTVT.

The V and J genes are TRBV15 and TRBJ1-5; tentative D call: TRBD1 (6 bases). Germline-derived CDR1 and CDR2 are LNHNV and YYDKDF (reference sequence). CDR3 size: 15 residues. The V gene lost 5 bases and the J gene lost 4 bases, with 15 bases spanning the gap. As DNA, the CDR3 is TGTGCCACCAGCCTGAGCCGGGGGGCAAATCAGCCCCAGCATTTT. Translating it yields CATSLSRGANQPQHF.

A remark on this clone: A read error is possible here, since a much larger clone lies one base away. CDR3 nucleotide sequence: TGTGCCAGCAGTCGACAGGGCTACGAGCAGTACTTC. This codes for CASSRQGYEQYF. This sequence joins TRBV6-5 and TRBJ2-5; 7 positions agree with TRBD1. The J call may be wrong; the DNA end is better matched by TRBJ2-7. The CDR3 runs to 12 residues. Germline-derived CDR1 and CDR2 are MNHEY and SVGAGI.

CDR3 sequence (DNA): TGTGCCAGCAGCGGACGGACTGGCACAGATACGCAGTATTTT. Translated, it gives CASSGRTGTDTQYF. The chain carries TRBV9 and TRBJ2-3; D is possibly TRBD2 (5 bases). Germline CDR1 and CDR2: SGDLS and YYNGEE. Deletions cut 3 bases from V and 1 base from J, with 9 bases between. The CDR3 is 14 residues long.

The chain uses TRBV7-6 and TRBJ2-1; the D gene is possibly TRBD2 (5 bases). V lost 5 bases and J 4 bases, leaving 15 bases between the germline ends. Looked up from germline, CDR1 is SGHVS and CDR2 is FNYEAQ. The CDR3 is made up of 15 amino acids. In DNA form, the CDR3 reads TGTGCCAGCAGCCCCCCGGGCGGGCGTTACAATGAGCAGTTCTTC. Its protein is CASSPPGGRYNEQFF.

The rearrangement uses TRBV19 and TRBJ2-4; D not resolved. The V and J ends lost 4 bases and 1 base respectively, with 8 bases between them. Germline V gene sequence: CDR1 LNHDA, CDR2 SQIVND (reference sequence). The CDR3 length is 14 residues. The CDR3, as DNA: TGTGCCAGTAGTACCGGTTTGGCCAAAAACATTCAGTACTTC. Protein sequence: CASSTGLAKNIQYF.

This chain's CDR3 is CASSRTEGPMGEQYF. In DNA, the CDR3 is TGCGCCAGCAGCCGGACGGAGGGGCCTATGGGCGAGCAGTACTTC. This chain connects TRBV4-1 to TRBJ2-7; D is perhaps TRBD2 (6 bases). The V gene lost 4 bases and the J gene lost 6 bases, with 19 bases spanning the gap. The CDR3 is 15 amino acids. In germline, CDR1 is MGHRA, CDR2 YSYEKL.

J is TRBJ2-1 and V is TRBV27; weak D call: TRBD1 (5 bases). V gave up 7 bases and J gave up 0 bases, with 10 bases separating them. The CDR3 is made up of 14 amino acids. Germline CDR1 and CDR2: MNHEY and SMNVEV (reference sequence). CDR3 DNA sequence: TGTGCCAGCAACCGACAGAGCTCCTACAATGAGCAGTTCTTC. Its translation is CASNRQSSYNEQFF.

J is TRBJ1-4 and V is TRBV7-9; TRBD1 matches 12 bases. The CDR3 is made up of 17 amino acids. After removal of 6 bases from V and 4 bases from J, the junction contained 9 bases not matched to a gene. CDR1 is SEHNR, CDR2 FQNEAQ, per germline (reference sequence). The CDR3 protein is CASSSGQGAGDNEKLFF. The CDR3 DNA follows: TGTGCCAGCAGTTCGGGACAGGGGGCTGGGGATAATGAAAAACTGTTTTTT. Full variable domain (missing parts from reference TRBV7-9 and TRBJ1-4): DTGVSQNPRHKITKRGQNVTFRCDPISEHNRLYWYRQTLGQGPEFLTYFQNEAQLEKSRLLSDRFSAERPKGSFSTLEIQRTEQGDSAMYLCASSSGQGAGDNEKLFFGSGTQLSVL.

This clone appeared once. This rearrangement joins TRBV6-1 to TRBJ1-5; D gene ambiguous. The ends were cut back, 8 bases at V and 5 bases at J, with 10 bases in the middle. CDR1 and CDR2 (germline): MNHNS, SASEGT. There are 12 residues in the CDR3. For the CDR3, the DNA is TGTGCCAGCTCCCCGAGCCATCAGCCCCAGCATTTT. Its protein product is CASSPSHQPQHF.

The V call is TRBV6-6, the J call TRBJ2-7; 9 bases are a match to TRBD1. This CDR3 is 15 amino acids long. The V gene end was trimmed by 4 bases and the J gene end by 3 bases; junction bases not matched to a gene: 7. Germline lookup yields CDR1 MNHNY and CDR2 SVGAGI (reference sequence). The CDR3: CASSFGTGSLYEQYF. The CDR3 region has the DNA TGTGCCAGCAGTTTTGGGACAGGGTCTCTCTACGAGCAGTACTTC.

As DNA, the CDR3 is TGCGCCAGCAGCTTGGCCCGAGGGAACGAGCAGTACTTC. It yields the protein CASSLARGNEQYF. The V gene is TRBV5-1, the J gene TRBJ2-7; tentatively, D is TRBD2 (5 bases). The CDR3 totals 13 residues. Germline lookup yields CDR1 SGHRS and CDR2 YFSETQ. V gave up 0 bases and J gave up 5 bases, with 9 bases separating them.

The CDR3 sequence: CASSLKDREVNIQYF. Written as DNA, the CDR3 is TGTGCCAGCTCGCTTAAAGACAGGGAGGTAAACATTCAGTACTTC. The rearrangement joins TRBV18 to TRBJ2-4; maybe TRBD1 (7 bases). Trimming left V 6 bases short and J 6 bases short, with 18 bases between. The CDR3 length is 15 residues. Germline lookup yields CDR1 KGHSH and CDR2 LQKENI.

The gene calls are TRBV30 and TRBJ2-3; weak D call: TRBD2 (6 bases). V lost 0 bases, J lost 6 bases, and 10 bases lay in between. This CDR3 has 13 residues. From germline, CDR1 is GTSNPN and CDR2 SVGIG (reference sequence). CDR3 sequence: CAWSVLAADTQYF. CDR3 nucleotides: TGTGCCTGGAGTGTACTAGCTGCCGATACGCAGTATTTT.

J is TRBJ2-1 and V is TRBV4-1; 11 bases are a match to TRBD2. The CDR3 sequence is 19 residues long. Unmatched junction bases numbered 10, after V lost 3 bases and J lost 0 bases. Looked up from germline, CDR1 is MGHRA and CDR2 is YSYEKL. The CDR3 region has the DNA TGCGCCAGCAGCCACATGGGACTAGCGGCGGGCAGCTCCTACAATGAGCAGTTCTTC. As protein: CASSHMGLAAGSSYNEQFF.

CDR3 sequence reads: CASSLRGTDYYGYTF. The CDR3 region has the DNA TGTGCCAGCAGCCTGCGGGGGACCGATTACTATGGCTACACCTTC. The rearrangement joins TRBV28 to TRBJ1-2, with TRBD1 as a possible D gene (5 bases). Germline CDR1 MDHEN, CDR2 SYDVKM. The CDR3 length is 15 residues. The V end lost 6 bases, the J end lost 3 bases, and 17 bases lay between the germline ends.

This chain uses TRBV5-1 with TRBJ2-7; tentatively, D is TRBD2 (5 bases). This CDR3 has 14 residues. CDR1 and CDR2 from the germline V gene are SGHRS and YFSETQ. V lost 0 bases to trimming and J lost 0 bases, with 7 bases between them. For the CDR3, the DNA is TGCGCCAGCAGCTTGGGGAGGAGCTCCTACGAGCAGTACTTC. Translating it yields CASSLGRSSYEQYF.

For this clone: The junction departs from the called germline gene at one end, perhaps through a read error. The J gene is TRBJ2-1, the V gene TRBV5-4, with 7 bases matching TRBD2. The CDR3 loop spans 14 amino acids. Germline V gives CDR1 SGHNT, CDR2 YYREEE (reference sequence). The CDR3 is CASSREASGPLGLF. For the CDR3, the DNA is TGTGCCAGCAGCCGCGAAGCTAGCGGACCTTTGGGGCTCTTC.

A single count supports this clone. V gene TRBV6-1 combines with J gene TRBJ2-7; no firm D call. The CDR3 has 14 amino acids. V dropped 8 bases and J dropped 0 bases, with 14 bases sitting between them. Germline CDR1 is MNHNS and CDR2 is SASEGT. The CDR3 region has the DNA TGTGCCAGCTTAACAGAGTTCAGCTCCTACGAGCAGTACTTC. Protein sequence: CASLTEFSSYEQYF.

Notes on this clone: This sample includes further DNA sequences coding for the same CDR3. The chain combines TRBV6-5 with TRBJ2-7; TRBD1 is a possible D gene (6 bases). V lost 0 bases and J lost 4, with 10 bases in between. The CDR3 runs 14 residues. Per germline, CDR1 MNHEY and CDR2 SVGAGI. The CDR3 region has the DNA TGTGCCAGCAGTTACTCTAGGGGGAGTTACGAGCAGTACTTC. It yields the protein CASSYSRGSYEQYF.

This chain joins TRBV10-3 and TRBJ2-1; 7 bases align to TRBD2. CDR3 size: 13 residues. Losses at the gene ends were 3 bases for V and 11 bases for J; bases not matched to a gene: 7. Germline lookup yields CDR1 ENHRY and CDR2 SYGVKD. DNA of the CDR3: TGTGCCATCAGTGAAGGGGAGGGTTTACAGCAGTTCTTC. It specifies CAISEGEGLQQFF.

The chain uses TRBV13 and TRBJ2-7; possibly TRBD2 for D (6 bases). Per germline, CDR1 PRHDT and CDR2 FYEKMQ (reference sequence). The V end lost 0 bases, the J end lost 0 bases, and 12 bases lay between the germline ends. CDR3 size: 16 residues. CDR3 sequence: CASSLGASESSYEQYF. CDR3 nucleotides: TGTGCCAGCAGCTTAGGCGCTAGCGAGTCCTCCTACGAGCAGTACTTC.

CDR3 sequence: CASSSYRGRHIGELFF. As DNA, the CDR3 is TGTGCCAGCAGCTCGTACAGGGGCCGACACATCGGGGAGCTGTTTTTT. The V gene is TRBV7-9, the J gene TRBJ2-2, with 7 bases lining up with TRBD1. V was clipped by 4 bases and J by 7 bases; unmatched bases: 12. The CDR3 sequence is 16 residues long. Germline V CDR1 and CDR2: SEHNR, FQNEAQ (reference sequence).